This TCR beta chain was profiled in a study of naive and memory T cell subsets. Study conclusions and caveats: In naive cells, over 85% of TCR sequences were seen only once. In CD4 and CD8 cells, diversity dropped from naive through EMRA.

Two oligonucleotides, mixed equimolar, formed the beta constant-region primer covering TRBC1 and TRBC2. The ligated cDNA underwent four PCR rounds using SP2 and nested alpha and beta constant-region primers. Ligation attached a single-stranded oligonucleotide with a 12-nucleotide UMI and the SP2 primer to the cDNA 3' end. Each CDR3 protein is one row after TCRdb ran MiXCR on the UMI-ligation and nested PCR reads. The sample has 85,000 or so distinct CDR3 sequences, around 9% seen once; the top ten hold 1.2%. Many counts were recorded for this clonotype. Its matching antigen is unknown. Germline V gene lookup returns CDR1 DFQATT and CDR2 SNEGSKA (reference sequence). Trimming shortened V by 0 bases and J by 6 bases, and 27 bases separated the two germline ends. CDR3 size: 19 residues.

The sequenced material came from naive CD8+ T cells from blood. The receptor's source is a human donor in good health. The chain carries TRBV20-1 and TRBJ1-5; possible D gene TRBD1, 6 bases. This chain's CDR3 is CSARDTGGSVNGVGQPQHF. The CDR3 DNA reads as TGCAGTGCTAGAGATACGGGGGGCTCGGTGAATGGCGTGGGTCAGCCCCAGCATTTT.